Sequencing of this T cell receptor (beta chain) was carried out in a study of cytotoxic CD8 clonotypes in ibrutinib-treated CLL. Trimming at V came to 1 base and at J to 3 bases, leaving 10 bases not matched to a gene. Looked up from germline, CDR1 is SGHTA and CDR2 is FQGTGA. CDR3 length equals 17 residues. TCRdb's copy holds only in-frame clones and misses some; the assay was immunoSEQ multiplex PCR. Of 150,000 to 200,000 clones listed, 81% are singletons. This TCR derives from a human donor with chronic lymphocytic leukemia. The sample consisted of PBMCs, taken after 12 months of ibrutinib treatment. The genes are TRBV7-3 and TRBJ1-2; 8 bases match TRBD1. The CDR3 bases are TGTGCCAGCAGCTTAAGGGGACAGGCGGCAGGGGACTATGGCTACACCTTC. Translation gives CASSLRGQAAGDYGYTF.